These 29 T cell receptor beta chains came from one sample sequenced in a study of CD8+ T cells in alopecia areata. Isolated RNA was reverse transcribed into cDNA used as the sequencing template. The data were produced by immunoSEQ multiplex PCR, yet TCRdb's version contains in-frame clones alone and is incomplete. The top ten clones hold around 1.8% of a sample with around 200,000 clones, roughly 63% of them seen once. This specimen consisted of CD4+ T cells sorted from blood, obtained at week 0. Receptors originate from a human donor with alopecia areata.

The chain is built from TRBV2 and TRBJ2-3; D tentatively reads TRBD1 or TRBD2 (5 bases each). V was pared by 7 bases and J by 5 bases, with 10 bases between. The CDR3 spans 12 residues. Germline V CDR1 and CDR2: SNHLY, FYNNEI. The CDR3 nucleotides read TGTGCCAGCACGGGACGCGGAGATACGCAGTATTTT. It yields the protein CASTGRGDTQYF.

V is TRBV5-6 and J is TRBJ1-6; a possible D gene is TRBD1 (6 bases). The ends were cut back, 1 base at V and 7 bases at J, with 9 bases in the middle. There are 14 residues in the CDR3. Germline-derived CDR1 and CDR2 are SGHDT and YYEEEE. The CDR3 loop reads CASSLFRGNSPLHF. CDR3 nucleotide sequence: TGTGCCAGCAGCTTGTTCAGGGGCAATTCACCCCTCCACTTT. Full variable domain (outside the CDR3, taken from reference TRBV5-6 and TRBJ1-6): DAGVTQSPTHLIKTRGQQVTLRCSPKSGHDTVSWYQQALGQGPQFIFQYYEEEERQRGNFPDRFSGHQFPNYSSELNVNALLLGDSALYLCASSLFRGNSPLHFGNGTRLTVT.

The chain joins TRBV7-2 to TRBJ1-4, with 7 bases that match TRBD1. V lost 1 base, J lost 7 bases, and 9 bases stayed unmatched. The CDR3 contains 16 residues. Per germline, CDR1 SGHTA and CDR2 FQGNSA. CDR3 DNA sequence: TGTGCCAGCAGCTTAGACGGCAGGGGGTATGGTGAAAAACTGTTTTTT. Translation: CASSLDGRGYGEKLFF. Complete variable domain (other parts from reference TRBV7-2 and TRBJ1-4): GAGVSQSPSNKVTEKGKDVELRCDPISGHTALYWYRQSLGQGLEFLIYFQGNSAPDKSGLPSDRFSAERTGGSVSTLTIQRTQQEDSAVYLCASSLDGRGYGEKLFFGSGTQLSVL.

This sequence joins TRBV2 and TRBJ2-1; unclear D gene. V was trimmed by 3 bases and J by 6 bases, leaving 6 bases between them. This CDR3 comprises 12 residues. Germline assignment: CDR1 SNHLY and CDR2 FYNNEI. The CDR3 sequence: CASSDWGNEQFF. DNA for the CDR3: TGTGCCAGCAGTGATTGGGGCAATGAGCAGTTCTTC.

About this clone: Within the sample, other DNA sequences also encode this same CDR3. The V and J genes are TRBV4-3 and TRBJ2-2; D may be TRBD2 (6 bases). The CDR3 spans 15 residues. V was shortened by 1 base and J by 5 bases, with 11 bases between the two germline ends. CDR1 is LGHNA, CDR2 YSLEER, per germline. CDR3 DNA sequence: TGCGCCAGCAGCCAAGGTCTGCGGGGAACCGGGGAGCTGTTTTTT. It specifies CASSQGLRGTGELFF.

This chain uses TRBV5-4 with TRBJ2-1; TRBD2 is a possible D gene (5 bases). CDR1 is SGHNT and CDR2 is YYREEE in the germline V gene (reference sequence). Between the trimmed V and J ends, which lost 0 bases and 4 bases, there was a span of 11 bases. This CDR3 spans 15 amino acids. The CDR3 region is CASSLVGDRYNEQFF. The CDR3 nucleotides read TGTGCCAGCAGCTTGGTCGGGGATAGGTACAATGAGCAGTTCTTC.

The chain couples TRBV2 to TRBJ2-7; the match to TRBD1 covers 7 bases. Germline CDR1 SNHLY, CDR2 FYNNEI. The CDR3 runs to 13 residues. V was clipped by 5 bases and J by 5 bases; unmatched bases: 6. The CDR3 region is CASSTDRAHEQYF. CDR3 coding DNA: TGTGCCAGCAGTACCGACAGGGCCCACGAGCAGTACTTC.

This clone has only one observation. The rearrangement links TRBV29-1 to TRBJ2-3; TRBD2 might be the D (6 bases). Germline CDR1 reads SQVTM; CDR2 reads ANQGSEA. This CDR3 is built from 13 residues. The ends were cut back, 7 bases at V and 5 bases at J, with 16 bases in the middle. The CDR3 sequence is CSASGYGGDTQYF. In DNA, the CDR3 is TGCAGCGCGTCAGGGTACGGGGGAGATACGCAGTATTTT.

This clone was seen a single time. The chain recombines TRBV7-2 with TRBJ1-1; TRBD1 is a possible D gene (6 bases). The CDR3 runs 12 residues. Germline lookup yields CDR1 SGHTA and CDR2 FQGNSA. The germline V and J ends were trimmed by 0 bases and 11 bases, with 10 bases remaining between them. CDR3 bases: TGTGCCAGCAGCTTAGCCCAGGGGCGGGCTTTCTTT. Translation: CASSLAQGRAFF.

The CDR3 loop reads CASSLQGMVEKLFF. The CDR3 DNA reads TGTGCCAGCAGCTTGCAGGGAATGGTTGAAAAACTGTTTTTT. The chain joins TRBV5-6 to TRBJ1-4, with D possibly matching TRBD1 (5 bases). This CDR3 is 14 amino acids long. Trimming stripped 1 base from V and 7 bases from J, with 11 bases between. Germline V gene sequence: CDR1 SGHDT, CDR2 YYEEEE.

The chain carries TRBV5-1 and TRBJ2-7, with D maybe TRBD2 (5 bases). The CDR3 spans 15 residues. Trimming took off 4 bases at V and 4 bases at J, with 18 bases between the two ends. In germline, CDR1 is SGHRS, CDR2 YFSETQ. The CDR3 sequence is CASSPEGLPGYEQYF. CDR3 bases: TGCGCCAGCAGCCCCGAGGGCCTCCCTGGGTACGAGCAGTACTTC.

This chain connects TRBV5-1 to TRBJ2-7; 10 positions agree with TRBD1. The germline V gene has CDR1 SGHRS and CDR2 YFSETQ. V lost 4 bases and J lost 13; bases outside the gene matches: 11. The CDR3 runs to 13 residues. CDR3 protein: CASSITPGQGLYF. The CDR3 DNA reads TGCGCCAGCAGCATAACACCGGGACAGGGGTTATACTTC.

The rearrangement joins TRBV30 to TRBJ1-2; the match to TRBD1 covers 7 bases. The CDR3 has 14 residues. The J segment lost 4 bases and the V segment lost 1 base, leaving 6 bases of the junction unmatched. CDR1 and CDR2 from the germline V gene are GTSNPN and SVGIG (reference sequence). CDR3 nucleotides: TGTGCCTGGAGTGGACAGGGAGTTAGCTATGGCTACACCTTC. It is translated as CAWSGQGVSYGYTF.

This chain links TRBV7-2 with TRBJ1-1, with 7 bases aligning to TRBD1. This CDR3 is 14 amino acids long. Germline CDR1 is SGHTA and CDR2 is FQGNSA. Trimming removed 3 bases from V and 5 bases from J; junction bases left unmatched: 6. The CDR3 sequence is CASSLKTGITEAFF. The CDR3 DNA reads TGTGCCAGCAGCTTGAAGACAGGGATTACTGAAGCTTTCTTT.

The table lists this clone with a few counts. V and J are TRBV19 and TRBJ2-1; 8 nucleotides align to TRBD1. The CDR3 sequence is 14 residues long. Germline V gene lookup returns CDR1 LNHDA and CDR2 SQIVND (reference sequence). V shed 4 bases and J 12 bases; nucleotides not matched to a gene: 11. The CDR3 spells CASSTLRDRWRQFF. The CDR3 DNA is TGTGCCAGTAGTACACTCCGGGACAGGTGGCGGCAGTTCTTC.

Only a few counts were recorded for this clone. V and J are TRBV4-3 and TRBJ2-3; no clear D. Looked up from germline, CDR1 is LGHNA and CDR2 is YSLEER. The CDR3 runs 16 residues. V was clipped by 0 bases and J by 2 bases, with 12 bases between them. CDR3 in DNA: TGCGCCAGCAGCCAAGATCTGGCAGGCGCCACAGATACGCAGTATTTT. Translated, it gives CASSQDLAGATDTQYF.

J is TRBJ2-3 and V is TRBV29-1; 13 positions agree with TRBD2. With V trimmed by 5 bases and J by 3 bases, 5 bases remained unmatched. The length of the CDR3 is 15 residues. Germline values: CDR1 SQVTM, CDR2 ANQGSEA. For the CDR3, the DNA is TGCAGCGTTTTACGGACTAGCGGGGGAACAGATACGCAGTATTTT. It yields the protein CSVLRTSGGTDTQYF.

This clone has a handful of counts. This rearrangement joins TRBV5-6 to TRBJ1-2; maybe TRBD1 (5 bases). Germline loops: CDR1 SGHDT, CDR2 YYEEEE. CDR3 size: 15 residues. V lost 4 bases, J lost 2 bases, and 15 bases lay in between. This CDR3 reads CASSVDSGQNYGYTF. As DNA, the CDR3 is TGTGCCAGCAGCGTTGACAGCGGCCAGAACTATGGCTACACCTTC.

The J gene is TRBJ2-7, the V gene TRBV5-1; TRBD1 is a possible D gene (6 bases). Trimming left V 0 bases short and J 3 bases short, with 10 bases between. CDR1 is SGHRS, CDR2 YFSETQ, per germline. The length of the CDR3 is 14 residues. As DNA, the CDR3 is TGCGCCAGCAGCTTGGGGACAGCCAACTACGAGCAGTACTTC. Its protein product is CASSLGTANYEQYF.

The chain joins TRBV10-3 to TRBJ2-5, with 8 positions matching TRBD1. Judging by the DNA end, TRBJ2-7 fits better; the J call may be wrong. The CDR3 has 15 amino acids. Germline V gene lookup returns CDR1 ENHRY and CDR2 SYGVKD. The CDR3 here is CAISETRTGRREQYF. CDR3 nucleotide sequence: TGTGCCATCAGTGAGACCCGGACAGGGAGGCGCGAGCAGTACTTC.

This clone was seen a few times. The genes are TRBV30 and TRBJ1-4, with D perhaps matching TRBD1 (6 bases). The CDR3 runs 13 residues. Germline V CDR1 and CDR2: GTSNPN, SVGIG (reference sequence). V was pared by 2 bases and J by 5 bases, with 9 bases between. The CDR3 sequence is CAWSRQANEKLFF. CDR3 DNA: TGTGCCTGGAGTCGACAGGCCAATGAAAAACTGTTTTTT.

The count of this clone is one. V is TRBV7-9 and J is TRBJ2-3, with TRBD1 identical over 10 bases. Per the germline V gene, CDR1 is SEHNR and CDR2 is FQNEAQ (reference sequence). This CDR3 is built from 16 residues. The ends lost 5 bases at V and 2 bases at J; junction bases unmatched: 7. CDR3 in amino acids: CASSPGTGANTDTQYF. CDR3 DNA sequence: TGTGCCAGCAGCCCAGGGACAGGGGCTAACACAGATACGCAGTATTTT.

This clone was counted a few times. This chain uses TRBV29-1 with TRBJ2-1, with 7 bases matching TRBD2. CDR3 length: 11 amino acids. CDR1 and CDR2 from the germline V gene are SQVTM and ANQGSEA. Unmatched junction bases numbered 5, after V lost 6 bases and J lost 9 bases. The CDR3 sequence is CSVTPGGEQFF. CDR3 DNA sequence: TGCAGCGTCACCCCGGGAGGTGAGCAGTTCTTC.

The genes are TRBV6-5 and TRBJ2-2; 9 bases are shared with TRBD1. In germline, CDR1 is MNHEY, CDR2 SVGAGI. The CDR3 length is 15 residues. V lost 1 base and J lost 7; bases outside the gene matches: 4. CDR3 in DNA: TGTGCCAGCAGTTACTGGGACAGGGAGGACGGGGAGCTGTTTTTT. It translates to CASSYWDREDGELFF.

This chain uses TRBV30 with TRBJ1-2; D call uncertain. V was clipped by 2 bases and J by 4 bases, with 17 bases between them. The CDR3 spans 15 residues. Germline V lookup: CDR1 GTSNPN, CDR2 SVGIG (reference sequence). CDR3 region: CAWSPQESPPYGYTF. CDR3 bases: TGTGCCTGGAGTCCCCAGGAGTCGCCCCCCTATGGCTACACCTTC.

The chain is built from TRBV9 and TRBJ1-6, with TRBD1 as a possible D gene (5 bases). V lost 0 bases and J 9 bases, leaving 10 bases between the germline ends. Germline loops: CDR1 SGDLS, CDR2 YYNGEE. The CDR3 contains 14 residues. CDR3: CASSVVGVGSPLHF. CDR3 nucleotides: TGTGCCAGCAGCGTAGTAGGGGTGGGTTCACCCCTCCACTTT.

The chain is built from TRBV6-6 and TRBJ1-5, with TRBD1 identical over 7 bases. Trimming cost V 2 bases and J 5 bases; bases outside gene matches: 3. Germline values: CDR1 MNHNY, CDR2 SVGAGI (reference sequence). The CDR3 spans 14 residues. Here the CDR3 reads CASSYTGADQPQHF. CDR3 bases: TGTGCCAGCAGTTACACAGGGGCAGATCAGCCCCAGCATTTT.

On this clone itself: The sample contains more than one DNA sequence encoding this CDR3. The V gene is TRBV30, the J gene TRBJ1-1, with no clear D. This CDR3 is built from 12 residues. Germline V CDR1 and CDR2: GTSNPN, SVGIG (reference sequence). Trimming shortened V by 5 bases and J by 5 bases, and 12 bases separated the two germline ends. As DNA, the CDR3 is TGTGCCTGGTCAGACGGACGGACTGAAGCTTTCTTT. It specifies CAWSDGRTEAFF.

This clone has more than one count but fewer than ten. The rearrangement links TRBV30 to TRBJ2-3; possibly TRBD2 for D (5 bases). V was cut by 2 bases and J by 0 bases, with 18 bases left in between. This CDR3 region has 17 residues. In germline, CDR1 is GTSNPN, CDR2 SVGIG (reference sequence). The CDR3 region has the DNA TGTGCCTGGAGTTCTGGCAGGACGGGGTCTAGCACAGATACGCAGTATTTT. It yields the protein CAWSSGRTGSSTDTQYF. Full variable domain (rest looked up from reference TRBV30 and TRBJ2-3): SQTIHQWPATLVQPVGSPLSLECTVEGTSNPNLYWYRQAAGRGLQLLFYSVGIGQISSEVPQNLSASRPQDRQFILSSKKLLLSDSGFYLCAWSSGRTGSSTDTQYFGPGTRLTVL.